This T cell receptor (beta chain) was sequenced during a study of early T cells in non-severe SARS-CoV-2 infection. cDNA molecules, individually, were tagged with unique molecular identifiers. From the 5' RACE reads, TCRdb called clonotypes with MiXCR, one entry per CDR3 protein. The sample yields tens of thousands of distinct CDR3 sequences, around 10% seen once. This clonotype was counted only a few times. The TCR sequence derives from an adult who was a healthcare worker with PCR-confirmed SARS-CoV-2 infection or an uninfected control (not recorded which). Sample: whole blood, taken at baseline.

The CDR3 reads CASSQAPGLTYEQYF. The CDR3 bases are TGCGCCAGCAGCCAAGCCCCGGGCTTAACCTACGAGCAGTACTTC. The rearrangement links TRBV4-1 to TRBJ2-7; D call uncertain. CDR1 MGHRA and CDR2 YSYEKL come from the germline V gene. Deletions cut 1 base from V and 2 bases from J, with 12 bases between. The CDR3 consists of 15 residues.